This entry lists 9 T cell receptor beta chains sequenced from one sample in a study of human T cells and chemical hapten exposure. TCRdb processed the RACE reads anew with MiXCR; each CDR3 protein has one entry. This table holds 380,000 or so distinct CDR3 sequences, 5.5% found once. The time point here: pre-sensitization, week 0. Noted treatment: therapeutic diphenylcyclopropenone sensitization with weekly scalp DPC. Sample: whole blood, taken in connection with sensitization to the hapten diphenylcyclopropenone (DPC). The receptors originated from a woman under 30 with alopecia areata. Some clones in this sample may be carry-over from other donors' samples.

This clonotype has ten or more counts. This chain joins TRBV5-1 and TRBJ2-3; TRBD2 might be the D (5 bases). V lost 0 bases and J lost 6, with 8 bases in between. The CDR3 has 13 amino acids. CDR1 and CDR2 (germline): SGHRS, YFSETQ. The DNA of the CDR3 is TGCGCCAGCAGCTTGGTACCGGGGGATACGCAGTATTTT. Translated: CASSLVPGDTQYF. The variable domain in full, with the rest retrieved from reference TRBV5-1 and TRBJ2-3, is KAGVTQTPRYLIKTRGQQVTLSCSPISGHRSVSWYQQTPGQGLQFLFEYFSETQRNKGNFPGRFSGRQFSNSRSEMNVSTLELGDSALYLCASSLVPGDTQYFGPGTRLTVL.

This clonotype has just a few counts. This chain connects TRBV6-2 or TRBV6-3 to TRBJ1-6, with 8 bases aligning to TRBD1. This CDR3 region has 14 residues. With V trimmed by 6 bases and J by 6 bases, 4 bases remained unmatched. Per germline, CDR1 MNHEY and CDR2 SVGEGT. The CDR3 region has the DNA TGTGCCAGCAGCCAGACAGGGGCTAATTCACCCCTCCACTTT. Its protein is CASSQTGANSPLHF.

The rearrangement joins TRBV18 to TRBJ1-5; D is uncertain. V lost 2 bases and J 5 bases, leaving 7 bases between the germline ends. This CDR3 region has 13 residues. The V gene's germline CDR1 is KGHSH and CDR2 LQKENI. The CDR3 loop is CASSPYTDQPQHF. CDR3 DNA: TGTGCCAGCTCACCATATACTGATCAGCCCCAGCATTTT.

The chain is built from TRBV6-2 or TRBV6-3 and TRBJ1-3; D might be TRBD1 (5 bases). CDR1 is MNHEY and CDR2 is SVGEGT in the germline V gene. The CDR3 loop spans 20 amino acids. Between the trimmed V and J ends, which lost 3 bases and 2 bases, there was a span of 26 bases. CDR3 in DNA: TGTGCCAGCAGTTATGGGACCGGGAGTCGCCGTCGAGACCCTGGAAACACCATATATTTT. Protein product: CASSYGTGSRRRDPGNTIYF.

This clonotype has at least ten counts. The chain employs TRBV7-9 and TRBJ1-1; tentatively, D is TRBD1 (6 bases). V was trimmed by 5 bases and J by 5 bases, leaving 18 bases between them. Germline-derived CDR1 and CDR2 are SEHNR and FQNEAQ (reference sequence). This CDR3 is built from 15 residues. CDR3 sequence: CASSLGGLLGTEAFF. The CDR3 DNA sequence: TGTGCCAGCAGCCTCGGGGGCCTTCTCGGAACTGAAGCTTTCTTT.

This clonotype was observed a few times. J is TRBJ1-3 and V is TRBV9; D is possibly TRBD1 (6 bases). CDR1 is SGDLS and CDR2 is YYNGEE in the germline V gene. Trimming took off 4 bases at V and 0 bases at J, with 14 bases between the two ends. The CDR3 is made up of 16 amino acids. CDR3 nucleotide sequence: TGTGCCAGCAGCCCCCGACAGGCAAGCTCTGGAAACACCATATATTTT. This encodes CASSPRQASSGNTIYF.

This clonotype has ten or more counts. The rearrangement joins TRBV5-6 to TRBJ1-2; 8 nucleotides match TRBD1. Germline V gene lookup returns CDR1 SGHDT and CDR2 YYEEEE. The CDR3 contains 14 residues. After removal of 4 bases from V and 8 bases from J, the junction contained 10 bases not matched to a gene. The CDR3 coding sequence is TGTGCCAGCAGCCAGACCTTCAGGGGGCGCGGCTACACCTTC. This encodes CASSQTFRGRGYTF.

This clonotype was observed many times. The chain combines TRBV12-3 or TRBV12-4 with TRBJ2-3; D call uncertain. V was cut by 11 bases and J by 2 bases, with 17 bases left in between. This CDR3 spans 14 amino acids. CDR3 bases: TGTGCCTCAAGCAGATTACAGTTCACAGATACGCAGTATTTT. It codes for CASSRLQFTDTQYF.

There are many counts of this clonotype. V gene TRBV5-1 combines with J gene TRBJ1-4, with D perhaps matching TRBD1 (5 bases). Germline V gene data show CDR1 as SGHRS and CDR2 as YFSETQ. CDR3 length: 15 amino acids. V was cut by 2 bases and J by 4 bases, with 12 bases left in between. CDR3 sequence: CASSFTGGGNEKLFF. The CDR3 bases are TGCGCCAGCAGCTTTACAGGAGGCGGTAATGAAAAACTGTTTTTT.